The 21 T cell receptor beta chains given below trace back to one sample, sequenced in a study of chemoradiotherapy in HPV16-positive cancers. Profiled with immunoSEQ multiplex PCR; TCRdb holds only in-frame clones, not every one. The sample has approximately 58,000 clones, roughly nine tenths seen once. The sample consisted of blood, taken from a patient who underwent chemoradiotherapy. Receptors were obtained from a human donor with HPV-associated anogenital cancer.

The chain couples TRBV14 to TRBJ1-1, with a tentative D call TRBD1 (5 bases). Germline V gene lookup returns CDR1 SGHDN and CDR2 FVKESK. CDR3 size: 14 residues. V gave up 3 bases and J gave up 1 base, with 9 bases separating them. The CDR3 coding sequence is TGTGCCAGCAGCCATTTGACAGAGAACACTGAAGCTTTCTTT. Translated, it gives CASSHLTENTEAFF.

This chain connects TRBV6-5 to TRBJ2-7; no firm D call. V was trimmed by 5 bases and J by 7 bases, leaving 18 bases between them. The CDR3 loop spans 14 amino acids. Germline values: CDR1 MNHEY, CDR2 SVGAGI. The CDR3 is CASSKIGRAPEQYF. The DNA of the CDR3 is TGTGCCAGCAGTAAAATTGGACGGGCTCCGGAGCAGTACTTC.

This clone was recorded once. The V call is TRBV9, the J call TRBJ2-2, with TRBD2 matching 7 bases. The germline CDR1 and CDR2 sequences are SGDLS and YYNGEE. CDR3 length: 13 amino acids. Unmatched junction bases numbered 2, after V lost 3 bases and J lost 6 bases. CDR3 amino acids: CASSGGRAGELFF. Written as DNA, the CDR3 is TGTGCCAGCAGCGGAGGGAGGGCCGGGGAGCTGTTTTTT.

The chain carries TRBV7-9 and TRBJ1-5; TRBD1 is a possible D gene (5 bases). The CDR3 consists of 15 residues. The V end was cut by 2 bases, the J end by 1 base, with 9 bases between. The germline V gene has CDR1 SEHNR and CDR2 FQNEAQ (reference sequence). Here the CDR3 DNA reads TGTGCCAGCAGCTTATCGGGGGGGAGCAATCAGCCCCAGCATTTT. Translation gives CASSLSGGSNQPQHF.

The V call is TRBV5-1, the J call TRBJ2-2; the match to TRBD2 covers 10 bases. The CDR3 consists of 16 residues. The V gene's germline CDR1 is SGHRS and CDR2 YFSETQ. V was pared by 1 base and J by 5 bases, with 5 bases of the junction left unmatched. As DNA, the CDR3 is TGCGCCAGCAGCTTGAGTCTAGCGGGAGTAACCGGGGAGCTGTTTTTT. This translates into CASSLSLAGVTGELFF.

V usage is TRBV7-3 and J usage is TRBJ2-7, with D possibly being TRBD1 (6 bases). The ends were cut back, 1 base at V and 0 bases at J, with 10 bases in the middle. Per the germline V gene, CDR1 is SGHTA and CDR2 is FQGTGA. The CDR3 consists of 15 residues. The CDR3 nucleotides are TGTGCCAGCAGCTTAAGGACAGCCGCCTCCTACGAGCAGTACTTC. This sequence encodes CASSLRTAASYEQYF.

The count of this clone is one. V gene TRBV9 combines with J gene TRBJ2-2; the match to TRBD1 covers 9 bases. The CDR3 has 16 residues. V gave up 4 bases and J gave up 6 bases; unmatched junction bases: 10. From germline, CDR1 is SGDLS and CDR2 YYNGEE. This CDR3 reads CASSPGGTGLAGELFF. For the CDR3, the DNA is TGTGCCAGCAGCCCCGGCGGGACAGGGTTGGCCGGGGAGCTGTTTTTT.

The chain uses TRBV29-1 and TRBJ1-1; no clear D. This CDR3 comprises 11 residues. Germline CDR1 SQVTM, CDR2 ANQGSEA. V gave up 7 bases and J gave up 7 bases, with 13 bases separating them. CDR3 protein: CSAALADEAFF. In DNA, the CDR3 is TGCAGCGCCGCCCTCGCAGATGAAGCTTTCTTT.

V is TRBV9 and J is TRBJ1-4, with D uncertain. Trimming shortened V by 0 bases and J by 2 bases, and 5 bases separated the two germline ends. The CDR3 length is 14 residues. CDR1 and CDR2 from the germline V gene are SGDLS and YYNGEE. CDR3 DNA: TGTGCCAGCAGCGTAGGGGATACTAATGAAAAACTGTTTTTT. This codes for CASSVGDTNEKLFF.

This rearrangement joins TRBV11-2 to TRBJ2-3; possibly TRBD2 for D (6 bases). This CDR3 comprises 15 residues. Trimming cost V 5 bases and J 6 bases, with 18 bases left between them. Looked up from germline, CDR1 is SGHAT and CDR2 is FQNNGV. CDR3 in amino acids: CASSLGRGRWDTQYF. The DNA of the CDR3 is TGTGCCAGCAGCCTCGGGCGGGGACGTTGGGATACGCAGTATTTT.

The chain employs TRBV14 and TRBJ2-2, with D perhaps matching TRBD2 (6 bases). V lost 1 base and J 6 bases, leaving 12 bases between the germline ends. The CDR3 length is 15 residues. The germline CDR1 and CDR2 sequences are SGHDN and FVKESK. The DNA of the CDR3 is TGTGCCAGCAGCCAAGTTACGGGGGTGCCCGGGGAGCTGTTTTTT. It translates to CASSQVTGVPGELFF.

The gene calls are TRBV15 and TRBJ2-7; 7 bases map to TRBD1. Germline V gene sequence: CDR1 LNHNV, CDR2 YYDKDF (reference sequence). Trimming cost V 3 bases and J 7 bases; bases outside gene matches: 9. The CDR3 consists of 14 residues. In nucleotides, the CDR3 is TGTGCCACCAGCAGTGACAGGGCCCGCGAGGAGCAGTACTTC. Translated: CATSSDRAREEQYF.

The chain uses TRBV30 and TRBJ2-3, with 8 bases identical to TRBD2. Germline CDR1 is GTSNPN and CDR2 is SVGIG (reference sequence). V lost 2 bases to trimming and J lost 0 bases; unmatched junction nucleotides: 4. This CDR3 is 15 amino acids long. CDR3 amino acids: CAWSLLAESTDTQYF. The CDR3, as DNA: TGTGCCTGGAGTCTACTAGCGGAGAGCACAGATACGCAGTATTTT.

CDR3 protein: CASSLKGAGELFF. For the CDR3, the DNA is TGTGCCAGCAGCTTAAAGGGGGCCGGGGAGCTGTTTTTT. This chain uses TRBV11-2 with TRBJ2-2; D is perhaps TRBD1 (6 bases). The V gene's germline CDR1 is SGHAT and CDR2 FQNNGV. CDR3 size: 13 residues. V was cut by 2 bases and J by 6 bases, with 7 bases left in between. Full variable domain (remainder filled in from reference TRBV11-2 and TRBJ2-2): EAGVAQSPRYKIIEKRQSVAFWCNPISGHATLYWYQQILGQGPKLLIQFQNNGVVDDSQLPKDRFSAERLKGVDSTLKIQPAKLEDSAVYLCASSLKGAGELFFGEGSRLTVL.

The chain carries TRBV5-4 and TRBJ1-5; D is possibly TRBD1 (5 bases). This CDR3 comprises 15 residues. Germline assignment: CDR1 SGHNT and CDR2 YYREEE (reference sequence). The V and J ends lost 0 bases and 3 bases respectively, with 10 bases between them. CDR3 protein: CASSLAAGPNQPQHF. The CDR3 nucleotides are TGTGCCAGCAGCTTGGCCGCAGGGCCCAATCAGCCCCAGCATTTT. Supplemented by reference TRBV5-4 and TRBJ1-5, the full variable domain reads ETGVTQSPTHLIKTRGQQVTLRCSSQSGHNTVSWYQQALGQGPQFIFQYYREEENGRGNFPPRFSGLQFPNYSSELNVNALELDDSALYLCASSLAAGPNQPQHFGDGTRLSIL.

V usage is TRBV7-2 and J usage is TRBJ2-3; 8 nucleotides match TRBD2. This CDR3 has 15 residues. V was clipped by 1 base and J by 1 base; unmatched bases: 1. Germline-derived CDR1 and CDR2 are SGHTA and FQGNSA. CDR3 coding DNA: TGTGCCAGCAGCTTAGTAGCGGGGCGCACAGATACGCAGTATTTT. Its translation is CASSLVAGRTDTQYF.

The rearrangement links TRBV11-2 to TRBJ2-3; 9 positions match TRBD1. The ends lost 5 bases at V and 5 bases at J; junction bases unmatched: 8. Germline assignment: CDR1 SGHAT and CDR2 FQNNGV. This CDR3 has 15 amino acids. CDR3 in DNA: TGTGCCAGCAGCATCACAGGGGGCTCCGTAGATACGCAGTATTTT. It codes for CASSITGGSVDTQYF.

The chain couples TRBV7-9 to TRBJ2-3; TRBD2 might be the D (6 bases). Trimming left V 5 bases short and J 4 bases short, with 19 bases between. The CDR3 is made up of 16 amino acids. Germline loops: CDR1 SEHNR, CDR2 FQNEAQ (reference sequence). The CDR3 region is CASSRAGGRIADTQYF. The CDR3 nucleotides read TGTGCCAGCAGCCGCGCCGGGGGTCGAATTGCAGATACGCAGTATTTT.

The chain joins TRBV2 to TRBJ2-7; D is ambiguous. Germline CDR1 and CDR2: SNHLY and FYNNEI. This CDR3 region has 15 residues. The V end lost 9 bases, the J end lost 1 base, and 19 bases lay between the germline ends. In nucleotides, the CDR3 is TGTGCCAGTGATCTGATATTGACAATTTCCTACGAGCAGTACTTC. This sequence encodes CASDLILTISYEQYF.

The rearrangement links TRBV18 to TRBJ1-2; D may be TRBD1 (6 bases). V lost 0 bases and J 5 bases, leaving 13 bases between the germline ends. The CDR3 is 15 residues long. Per the germline V gene, CDR1 is KGHSH and CDR2 is LQKENI. The CDR3 region is CASSPPSQGGYGYTF. In nucleotides, the CDR3 is TGTGCCAGCTCACCACCCTCACAGGGAGGTTATGGCTACACCTTC.

The chain uses TRBV27 and TRBJ2-6; D might be TRBD1 (5 bases). Germline CDR1 is MNHEY and CDR2 is SMNVEV (reference sequence). V lost 2 bases and J lost 6, with 8 bases in between. The CDR3 totals 14 residues. CDR3 nucleotide sequence: TGTGCCAGCAGTTTAGAAGGGGTGGCCAACGTCCTGACTTTC. Residues: CASSLEGVANVLTF.